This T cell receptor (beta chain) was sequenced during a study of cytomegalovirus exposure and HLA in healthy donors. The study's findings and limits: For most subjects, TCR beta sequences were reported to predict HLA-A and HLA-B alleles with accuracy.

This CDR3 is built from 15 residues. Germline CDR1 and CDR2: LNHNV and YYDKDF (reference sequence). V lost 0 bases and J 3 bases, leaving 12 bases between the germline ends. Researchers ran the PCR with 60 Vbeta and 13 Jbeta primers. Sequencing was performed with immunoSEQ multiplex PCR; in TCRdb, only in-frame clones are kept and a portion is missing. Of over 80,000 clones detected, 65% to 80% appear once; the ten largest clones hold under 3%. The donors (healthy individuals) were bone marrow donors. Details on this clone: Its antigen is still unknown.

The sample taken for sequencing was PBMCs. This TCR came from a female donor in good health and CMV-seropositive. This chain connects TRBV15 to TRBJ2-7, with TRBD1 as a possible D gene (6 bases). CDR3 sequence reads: CATSREAGVNYEQYF. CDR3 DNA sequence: TGTGCCACCAGCAGAGAGGCAGGGGTTAACTACGAGCAGTACTTC. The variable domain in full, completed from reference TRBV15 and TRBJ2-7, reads DAMVIQNPRYQVTQFGKPVTLSCSQTLNHNVMYWYQQKSSQAPKLLFHYYDKDFNNEADTPDNFQSRRPNTSFCFLDIRSPGLGDTAMYLCATSREAGVNYEQYFGPGTRLTVT.